A single sample gave rise to the 19 T cell receptor beta chains below, sequenced in a study of blood T cell repertoires in COVID-19. TCRdb's copy holds only in-frame clones and misses some; the assay was immunoSEQ multiplex PCR. The data hold tens of thousands of clones, with roughly 80% observed a single time. Input material: peripheral blood. Source of these receptors: a human donor in a cohort sampled during active COVID-19.

This rearrangement joins TRBV11-2 to TRBJ1-5; D unclear. Germline V lookup: CDR1 SGHAT, CDR2 FQNNGV. The CDR3 has 13 amino acids. The V end lost 2 bases, the J end lost 6 bases, and 8 bases lay between the germline ends. The CDR3 nucleotides read TGTGCCAGCAGCTTATACCAGGCTCAGCCCCAGCATTTT. It yields the protein CASSLYQAQPQHF.

About this clone: Its ends do not fully match the called genes, so a read error is possible. The genes are TRBV6-5 and TRBJ2-3; 10 bases are a match to TRBD2. This CDR3 has 14 amino acids. CDR1 MNHEY and CDR2 SVGAGI come from the germline V gene. The CDR3 DNA follows: TGTGCCAGCAGGGCTAGCGGGAGCAAAGATACGCAGTATTTT. This encodes CASRASGSKDTQYF.

This chain joins TRBV5-4 and TRBJ2-1; TRBD1 matches at 9 bases. The CDR3 extends over 16 amino acids. V was pared by 4 bases and J by 3 bases, with 8 bases of the junction left unmatched. CDR1 is SGHNT, CDR2 YYREEE, per germline (reference sequence). The CDR3 nucleotides are TGTGCCAGCAGCAGGGAAGGGACAGGGCTCTACAATGAGCAGTTCTTC. This codes for CASSREGTGLYNEQFF.

The J gene is TRBJ2-7, the V gene TRBV5-6; perhaps TRBD2 as D (5 bases). Trimming pared 4 bases from V and 3 bases from J, leaving 14 bases between. The CDR3 loop spans 14 amino acids. In germline, CDR1 is SGHDT, CDR2 YYEEEE. The CDR3 bases are TGTGCCAGCAGCACTTCAGACGGGAACTACGAGCAGTACTTC. It is translated as CASSTSDGNYEQYF. Supplemented by reference TRBV5-6 and TRBJ2-7, the full variable domain reads DAGVTQSPTHLIKTRGQQVTLRCSPKSGHDTVSWYQQALGQGPQFIFQYYEEEERQRGNFPDRFSGHQFPNYSSELNVNALLLGDSALYLCASSTSDGNYEQYFGPGTRLTVT.

This clone is categorized as medium-sized. This chain links TRBV19 with TRBJ1-3; D not certain. This CDR3 spans 15 amino acids. The ends were cut back, 3 bases at V and 1 base at J, with 10 bases in the middle. The germline gives CDR1 LNHDA, CDR2 SQIVND (reference sequence). The CDR3 nucleotides read TGTGCCAGTAGTATTATCTCAGGATCTGGAAACACCATATATTTT. This translates into CASSIISGSGNTIYF.

V and J are TRBV28 and TRBJ1-2; possible D gene TRBD1, 5 bases. This CDR3 has 15 amino acids. V gave up 2 bases and J gave up 4 bases, with 14 bases separating them. The germline V gene has CDR1 MDHEN and CDR2 SYDVKM. Here the CDR3 reads CASSLGGGTIYGYTF. CDR3 bases: TGTGCCAGCAGTTTAGGGGGAGGAACGATCTATGGCTACACCTTC.

This clone occurred once. The V and J genes are TRBV19 and TRBJ2-7, with 9 bases aligning to TRBD1. J lost 6 bases, V lost 5 bases, and 5 bases had no gene match. This CDR3 has 13 residues. Germline loops: CDR1 LNHDA, CDR2 SQIVND (reference sequence). Here the CDR3 reads CASSPQGAGEQYF. The CDR3 coding sequence is TGTGCCAGTAGTCCACAGGGGGCGGGCGAGCAGTACTTC.

The chain is built from TRBV11-2 and TRBJ1-1; D is ambiguous. Germline CDR1 is SGHAT and CDR2 is FQNNGV. The CDR3 has 13 amino acids. V dropped 5 bases and J dropped 6 bases, with 13 bases sitting between them. CDR3 coding DNA: TGTGCCAGCAGCCCGGGTCCTTACTCTGAAGCTTTCTTT. The encoded protein is CASSPGPYSEAFF.

This clone was observed a few times. The rearrangement uses TRBV7-8 and TRBJ2-1; 10 bases fit TRBD1. The V and J ends lost 1 base and 7 bases, in that order; junction bases with no gene match: 1. Germline assignment: CDR1 SGHVS and CDR2 FQNEAQ. CDR3 length equals 14 residues. CDR3 sequence: CASSLEDRGNEQFF. The CDR3 coding sequence is TGTGCCAGCAGCTTAGAGGACAGGGGGAATGAGCAGTTCTTC. The full variable domain, its missing parts supplied by reference TRBV7-8 and TRBJ2-1, is GAGVSQSPRYKVAKRGQDVALRCDPISGHVSLFWYQQALGQGPEFLTYFQNEAQLDKSGLPSDRFFAERPEGSVSTLKIQRTQQEDSAVYLCASSLEDRGNEQFFGPGTRLTVL.

The chain joins TRBV30 to TRBJ1-1; D perhaps matches TRBD1 (5 bases). The CDR3 contains 14 residues. Trimming pared 4 bases from V and 0 bases from J, leaving 12 bases between. CDR1 is GTSNPN, CDR2 SVGIG, per germline (reference sequence). CDR3 sequence: CAWKRGGLNTEAFF. CDR3 sequence (DNA): TGTGCCTGGAAAAGGGGCGGTTTGAACACTGAAGCTTTCTTT. The full variable domain, its missing parts supplied by reference TRBV30 and TRBJ1-1, is SQTIHQWPATLVQPVGSPLSLECTVEGTSNPNLYWYRQAAGRGLQLLFYSVGIGQISSEVPQNLSASRPQDRQFILSSKKLLLSDSGFYLCAWKRGGLNTEAFFGQGTRLTVV.

This rearrangement joins TRBV7-6 to TRBJ2-7; possible D gene TRBD1, 5 bases. The V end was cut by 6 bases, the J end by 2 bases, with 8 bases between. Germline CDR1 and CDR2: SGHVS and FNYEAQ. This CDR3 comprises 12 residues. The CDR3 loop reads CASSQGPYEQYF. The CDR3 DNA reads as TGTGCCAGCAGTCAGGGCCCCTACGAGCAGTACTTC.

The chain employs TRBV9 and TRBJ2-5; a possible D gene is TRBD1 (6 bases). Trimming took 0 bases from V and 4 from J, leaving 10 bases between them. Germline CDR1 reads SGDLS; CDR2 reads YYNGEE. This CDR3 is built from 14 residues. The chain's CDR3 is CASSVGQAGETQYF. The CDR3, as DNA: TGTGCCAGCAGCGTAGGACAGGCGGGAGAGACCCAGTACTTC. Complete variable domain (other parts from reference TRBV9 and TRBJ2-5): DSGVTQTPKHLITATGQRVTLRCSPRSGDLSVYWYQQSLDQGLQFLIQYYNGEERAKGNILERFSAQQFPDLHSELNLSSLELGDSALYFCASSVGQAGETQYFGPGTRLLVL.

The chain uses TRBV7-6 and TRBJ1-5; D is undetermined. Trimming left V 1 base short and J 0 bases short, with 13 bases between. Germline assignment: CDR1 SGHVS and CDR2 FNYEAQ. This CDR3 is built from 17 residues. DNA for the CDR3: TGTGCCAGCAGCTTAGAAACCTCGGTCCTTAGCAATCAGCCCCAGCATTTT. It specifies CASSLETSVLSNQPQHF.

The chain recombines TRBV5-1 with TRBJ1-4; the D gene is possibly TRBD1 (5 bases). CDR1 is SGHRS, CDR2 YFSETQ, per germline. The CDR3 is made up of 16 amino acids. Trimming pared 2 bases from V and 6 bases from J, leaving 17 bases between. CDR3 DNA: TGCGCCAGCAGCTTAAGCTCAGGGCGAATCGATGAAAAACTGTTTTTT. Protein: CASSLSSGRIDEKLFF.

This sequence joins TRBV11-2 and TRBJ2-4; 9 bases map to TRBD1. Germline CDR1 reads SGHAT; CDR2 reads FQNNGV. Unmatched junction bases numbered 3, after V lost 5 bases and J lost 1 base. There are 15 residues in the CDR3. In DNA, the CDR3 is TGTGCCAGCAGCAACGGACAGGGGGCCAAAAACATTCAGTACTTC. It specifies CASSNGQGAKNIQYF.

V is TRBV4-2 and J is TRBJ2-2, with TRBD2 identical over 16 bases. V lost 3 bases, J lost 7 bases, and 8 bases stayed unmatched. CDR3 length equals 18 residues. CDR1 is LGHNA, CDR2 YNFKEQ, per germline. CDR3 bases: TGTGCCAGCAGCCAGGGCGGGACTAGCGGGAGGGTGATCGGGGAGCTGTTTTTT. Translation gives CASSQGGTSGRVIGELFF.

V usage is TRBV2 and J usage is TRBJ2-3; D not resolved. Trimming cost V 11 bases and J 5 bases, with 8 bases left between them. This CDR3 contains 10 residues. Looked up from germline, CDR1 is SNHLY and CDR2 is FYNNEI. The CDR3 DNA reads TGTGCCGTAGGCGGAGATACGCAGTATTTT. Residues: CAVGGDTQYF.

This clone was seen just once. The chain recombines TRBV4-2 with TRBJ2-1, with TRBD2 matching 10 bases. Unmatched junction bases numbered 12, after V lost 1 base and J lost 9 bases. CDR3 length: 17 residues. Germline values: CDR1 LGHNA, CDR2 YNFKEQ. This CDR3 reads CASSQASSGSLIREQFF. CDR3 coding DNA: TGTGCCAGCAGCCAAGCCTCTAGCGGGAGTTTGATTCGTGAGCAGTTCTTC.

This clone was seen a handful of times. The rearrangement joins TRBV10-3 to TRBJ2-7; D may be TRBD2 (5 bases). Trimming removed 3 bases at V and 5 bases at J, with 8 bases between. The CDR3 covers 12 residues. Germline V gene lookup returns CDR1 ENHRY and CDR2 SYGVKD. CDR3: CAISDSGNEQYF. The CDR3 DNA reads TGTGCCATCAGTGATTCGGGGAACGAGCAGTACTTC.